The 13 T cell receptor beta chains below all came from one sample that was sequenced in a study of early T cells in non-severe SARS-CoV-2 infection. TCRdb re-analysed the 5' RACE reads in MiXCR, keeping a single row per CDR3 protein. The sample has tens of thousands of distinct CDR3 sequences; 10% to 13% are singletons. Sequenced: whole blood. The receptors come from an adult who was a healthcare worker with PCR-confirmed SARS-CoV-2 infection or an uninfected control (not recorded which).

CDR3 in DNA: TGTGCCAGCAGGGGGACTAGCCCCTACAATGAGCAGTTCTTC. Translating it yields CASRGTSPYNEQFF. The chain recombines TRBV12-3 or TRBV12-4 with TRBJ2-1; 9 nucleotides match TRBD2. V trimming: 6 bases; J trimming: 2 bases; junction bases outside the gene matches: 2. The CDR3 loop spans 14 amino acids.

This clonotype has just a few counts. The chain employs TRBV6-2 or TRBV6-3 and TRBJ2-4; 12 bases are shared with TRBD2. Germline CDR1 and CDR2: MNHEY and SVGEGT. This CDR3 has 17 residues. The V and J ends lost 7 bases and 8 bases, in that order; junction bases with no gene match: 15. The CDR3, as DNA: TGTGCCAGCAACCCGGGACTGACTAGCGGGAGTCCCGACATTCAGTACTTC. Translation gives CASNPGLTSGSPDIQYF.

The J gene is TRBJ2-5, the V gene TRBV27; D is ambiguous. CDR3 length: 11 residues. V was cut by 1 base and J by 7 bases, with 4 bases left in between. Germline V gene data show CDR1 as MNHEY and CDR2 as SMNVEV (reference sequence). The CDR3 protein is CASSLFPTQYF. The CDR3 DNA sequence: TGTGCCAGCAGTTTATTTCCGACCCAGTACTTC.

In this sample, this clonotype turned up many times. The chain recombines TRBV14 with TRBJ2-5; no firm D call. The germline V gene has CDR1 SGHDN and CDR2 FVKESK. V gave up 2 bases and J gave up 2 bases, with 9 bases separating them. CDR3 length equals 14 residues. Here the CDR3 reads CASSQIDKQETQYF. CDR3 nucleotides: TGTGCCAGCAGCCAAATAGACAAGCAAGAGACCCAGTACTTC.

The chain recombines TRBV12-3 or TRBV12-4 with TRBJ1-2; possible D gene TRBD1, 5 bases. Trimming removed 5 bases from V and 2 bases from J, with 12 bases in between. The CDR3 spans 14 residues. This CDR3 reads CASSLTDRNYGYTF. DNA for the CDR3: TGTGCCAGCAGTCTGACTGACAGAAACTATGGCTACACCTTC.

This clonotype was detected a few times. The J gene is TRBJ1-5, the V gene TRBV7-9, with D possibly matching TRBD1 (6 bases). Trimming removed 1 base from V and 7 bases from J, with 11 bases in between. Germline CDR1 is SEHNR and CDR2 is FQNEAQ (reference sequence). The CDR3 length is 14 residues. CDR3 coding DNA: TGTGCCAGCAGCTTAGTTGCAGGGGAGCAGCCCCAGCATTTT. As protein: CASSLVAGEQPQHF.

This chain uses TRBV3-1 with TRBJ2-2, with 12 positions matching TRBD1. With 5 bases clipped from V and 8 bases from J, the junction kept 6 bases outside the gene matches. The CDR3 loop spans 15 amino acids. CDR1 is LGHDT and CDR2 is YNNKEL in the germline V gene (reference sequence). CDR3 coding DNA: TGTGCCAGCAGCGGGAGGGACAGGGGGCCTGGGGAGCTGTTTTTT. It encodes CASSGRDRGPGELFF.

V is TRBV7-9 and J is TRBJ1-1, with D unresolved. This CDR3 spans 14 amino acids. V dropped 2 bases and J dropped 1 base, with 8 bases sitting between them. CDR1 and CDR2 from the germline V gene are SEHNR and FQNEAQ (reference sequence). The CDR3 DNA reads as TGTGCCAGCAGCTTACAGGTCTCGAACACTGAAGCTTTCTTT. This sequence encodes CASSLQVSNTEAFF.

This clonotype was found a few times. This chain uses TRBV20-1 with TRBJ1-1, with D possibly matching TRBD1 (5 bases). The CDR3 sequence is 16 residues long. Germline CDR1 is DFQATT and CDR2 is SNEGSKA (reference sequence). The ends were cut back, 0 bases at V and 4 bases at J, with 18 bases in the middle. The CDR3 protein is CSARDLTQGESTEAFF. The DNA for the CDR3 is TGCAGTGCTAGAGATTTAACCCAGGGCGAAAGCACTGAAGCTTTCTTT.

This clonotype came up a few times. The gene calls are TRBV20-1 and TRBJ2-1, with 8 bases fitting TRBD2. This CDR3 has 14 residues. The V gene end was trimmed by 6 bases and the J gene end by 4 bases; junction bases not matched to a gene: 8. Germline CDR1 is DFQATT and CDR2 is SNEGSKA (reference sequence). For the CDR3, the DNA is TGCAGTGCCCAAACTAGCGGCCTTTACAATGAGCAGTTCTTC. Translating it yields CSAQTSGLYNEQFF.

This clonotype was seen only a few times. The genes are TRBV6-4 and TRBJ2-1, with TRBD2 matching over 12 bases. Looked up from germline, CDR1 is MRHNA and CDR2 is SNTAGT. The CDR3 is 14 residues long. With 7 bases clipped from V and 9 bases from J, the junction kept 7 bases outside the gene matches. The CDR3 protein is CASKRLAGGLEQFF. CDR3 coding DNA: TGTGCCAGCAAGCGGCTAGCGGGAGGGCTTGAGCAGTTCTTC.

The V gene is TRBV2, the J gene TRBJ2-3; D gene unclear. Trimming took off 6 bases at V and 3 bases at J, with 19 bases between the two ends. The germline CDR1 and CDR2 sequences are SNHLY and FYNNEI. CDR3 length equals 16 residues. The CDR3 region has the DNA TGTGCCAGCAGGAAGTACGAGACGGCGGCGACAGATACGCAGTATTTT. This codes for CASRKYETAATDTQYF.

The sample holds many counts of this clonotype. This chain links TRBV5-6 with TRBJ2-2, with 7 bases lining up with TRBD2. CDR3 length: 16 residues. The J segment lost 7 bases and the V segment lost 0 bases, leaving 9 bases of the junction unmatched. Germline lookup yields CDR1 SGHDT and CDR2 YYEEEE. CDR3 DNA sequence: TGTGCCAGCAGCTTGGGGGCTAGCGGCTGGATCGGGGAGCTGTTTTTT. Encoded protein: CASSLGASGWIGELFF.